This TCR beta chain was profiled in a study of cytomegalovirus exposure and HLA in healthy donors. Overall study context: Earlier results showed roughly 110 million unique TCR beta sequences derived from 150 million to 200 million T cells.

The primer mix had 60 Vbeta and 13 Jbeta primers. Measured with immunoSEQ multiplex PCR; TCRdb has only the in-frame clones, and not every one. Of about 190,000 clones in the sample, 70% to 80% were seen once. As concerns this clone: Its antigen is as yet unknown.

Study conclusions and caveats: TRBV6-2, TRBV6-3 and other indistinguishable V segments were excluded.

The CDR3 is 15 residues long. The germline gives CDR1 SNHLY, CDR2 FYNNEI. V lost 6 bases to trimming and J lost 7 bases; unmatched junction nucleotides: 7. The sample comprised PBMCs. The receptor comes from a woman in her twenties or thirties in good health and CMV-seropositive. The chain employs TRBV2 and TRBJ1-5, with TRBD1 identical over 12 bases. This CDR3 is CASSPGQGARQPQHF. In DNA form, the CDR3 reads TGTGCCAGCAGCCCGGGACAGGGGGCCCGGCAGCCCCAGCATTTT.